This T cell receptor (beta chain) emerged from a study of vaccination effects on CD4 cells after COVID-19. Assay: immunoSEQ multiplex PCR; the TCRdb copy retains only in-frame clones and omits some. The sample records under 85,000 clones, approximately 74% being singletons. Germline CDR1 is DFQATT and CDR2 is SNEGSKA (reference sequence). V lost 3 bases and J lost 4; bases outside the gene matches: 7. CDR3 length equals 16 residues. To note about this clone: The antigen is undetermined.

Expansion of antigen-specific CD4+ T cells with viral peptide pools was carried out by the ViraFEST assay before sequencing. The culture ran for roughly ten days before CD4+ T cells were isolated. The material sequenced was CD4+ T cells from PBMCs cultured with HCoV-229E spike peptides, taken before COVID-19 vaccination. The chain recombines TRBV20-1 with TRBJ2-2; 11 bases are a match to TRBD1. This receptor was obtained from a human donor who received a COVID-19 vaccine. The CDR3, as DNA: TGCAGTGCTAGTCGATTCGGGACAGGGGGCACCGGGGAGCTGTTTTTT. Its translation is CSASRFGTGGTGELFF.